A single sample gave rise to the 17 T cell receptor beta chains below, sequenced in a study of cytomegalovirus exposure and HLA in healthy donors. Vbeta (60) and Jbeta (13) primers were used in the PCR. The data were produced by immunoSEQ multiplex PCR, yet TCRdb's version contains in-frame clones alone and is incomplete. The repertoire holds tens of thousands of clones, 65% to 90% seen once, with roughly a tenth in the top ten. The sequencing input was PBMCs. These receptors were taken from a female donor in good health and CMV-seronegative.

The chain uses TRBV13 and TRBJ1-4; a weak D match, TRBD1 (5 bases). CDR1 and CDR2 from the germline V gene are PRHDT and FYEKMQ (reference sequence). This CDR3 has 14 amino acids. V lost 1 base to trimming and J lost 8 bases, with 11 bases between them. Here the CDR3 reads CASSLVGEHEKLFF. The CDR3 DNA is TGTGCCAGCAGCTTAGTAGGGGAACACGAAAAACTGTTTTTT.

The V and J genes are TRBV28 and TRBJ2-7, with 7 bases matching TRBD1. The ends lost 4 bases at V and 0 bases at J; junction bases unmatched: 6. There are 15 residues in the CDR3. Per the germline V gene, CDR1 is MDHEN and CDR2 is SYDVKM. CDR3 coding DNA: TGTGCCAGCAGTTCCGCCGGGACAGACTCCTACGAGCAGTACTTC. Its translation is CASSSAGTDSYEQYF.

V gene TRBV30 combines with J gene TRBJ2-1; 8 bases line up with TRBD2. In germline, CDR1 is GTSNPN, CDR2 SVGIG (reference sequence). Trimming took 3 bases from V and 7 from J; bases not matched to a gene: 11. This CDR3 comprises 15 residues. The CDR3 loop reads CAWSHKGLADNEQFF. The CDR3 nucleotides read TGTGCCTGGAGCCACAAAGGACTAGCTGATAATGAGCAGTTCTTC. Full variable domain (rest looked up from reference TRBV30 and TRBJ2-1): SQTIHQWPATLVQPVGSPLSLECTVEGTSNPNLYWYRQAAGRGLQLLFYSVGIGQISSEVPQNLSASRPQDRQFILSSKKLLLSDSGFYLCAWSHKGLADNEQFFGPGTRLTVL.

The rearrangement links TRBV5-5 to TRBJ2-3; 10 nucleotides agree with TRBD2. CDR1 SGHKS and CDR2 YYEKEE come from the germline V gene (reference sequence). Trimming removed 0 bases from V and 3 bases from J; junction bases left unmatched: 10. The CDR3 has 18 amino acids. CDR3 nucleotides: TGTGCCAGCAGCTTGGCGCCGTTTACTAGCGGGGAAACAGATACGCAGTATTTT. Protein: CASSLAPFTSGETDTQYF.

For this clone: An end of the junction differs from the germline gene, which may be a read error. The sample holds other DNA sequences that translate to the same CDR3. The chain combines TRBV28 with TRBJ2-5; a weak D match, TRBD1 (5 bases). The CDR3 is made up of 14 amino acids. Germline-derived CDR1 and CDR2 are MDHEN and SYDVKM. The CDR3 DNA sequence: TGCGCCAGCAGTTTTGGCAGGGCGTTTGAGACCCAGTACTTC. It encodes CASSFGRAFETQYF.

This clone was found a few times. The chain recombines TRBV6-5 with TRBJ2-1; maybe TRBD1 (7 bases). V was clipped by 3 bases and J by 4 bases, with 13 bases between them. The length of the CDR3 is 15 residues. Per the germline V gene, CDR1 is MNHEY and CDR2 is SVGAGI. For the CDR3, the DNA is TGTGCCAGCAGTTATGGAGGGGGCGGTTACAATGAGCAGTTCTTC. Its translation is CASSYGGGGYNEQFF.

This chain joins TRBV7-3 and TRBJ2-7; perhaps TRBD2 as D (5 bases). The germline V gene has CDR1 SGHTA and CDR2 FQGTGA. Trimming took off 2 bases at V and 6 bases at J, with 11 bases between the two ends. The CDR3 spans 13 residues. This CDR3 is CASSLHAAGEQYF. As DNA, the CDR3 is TGTGCCAGCAGCTTACACGCTGCGGGCGAGCAGTACTTC. Using reference TRBV7-3 and TRBJ2-7 for the parts outside the CDR3, the full variable domain is GAGVSQTPSNKVTEKGKYVELRCDPISGHTALYWYRQSLGQGPEFLIYFQGTGAADDSGLPNDRFFAVRPEGSVSTLKIQRTERGDSAVYLCASSLHAAGEQYFGPGTRLTVT.

This chain uses TRBV9 with TRBJ1-1; D is undetermined. Germline CDR1 SGDLS, CDR2 YYNGEE. Trimming left V 0 bases short and J 0 bases short, with 12 bases between. The CDR3 consists of 16 residues. The CDR3 nucleotides read TGTGCCAGCAGCGTAGGGCTAGGCAGTATGAACACTGAAGCTTTCTTT. Encoded protein: CASSVGLGSMNTEAFF.

The rearrangement uses TRBV7-2 and TRBJ2-3; a weak D match, TRBD2 (7 bases). CDR1 and CDR2 from the germline V gene are SGHTA and FQGNSA. Deletions cut 1 base from V and 1 base from J, with 12 bases between. The CDR3 has 16 residues. The DNA of the CDR3 is TGTGCCAGCAGCTTAGTAGGGGGGGCGGGCACAGATACGCAGTATTTT. As protein: CASSLVGGAGTDTQYF.

Comment on this clone: The junction shows a germline mismatch at one end, possibly a read error. The rearrangement links TRBV28 to TRBJ2-6; a possible D gene is TRBD1 (6 bases). There are 15 residues in the CDR3. The V gene's germline CDR1 is MDHEN and CDR2 SYDVKM. CDR3 DNA: TGTGCCAGCAGCCCGGACAGCTCTGGGGCCAACGGCCTGACTTTC. This encodes CASSPDSSGANGLTF.

CDR3 nucleotides: TGTGCCAGCAGCTTAGGGGATCCGGGACTAGCGGGGGAGCAGTACTTC. This translates into CASSLGDPGLAGEQYF. This chain joins TRBV11-2 and TRBJ2-7; 13 bases agree with TRBD2. The V segment lost 1 base and the J segment 7 bases; nucleotides outside the gene matches: 7. The CDR3 runs 16 residues. Germline CDR1 reads SGHAT; CDR2 reads FQNNGV.

This CDR3 reads CASSWGAGPTYEQYF. The CDR3 DNA reads TGTGCCAGCAGCTGGGGCGCGGGACCGACCTACGAGCAGTACTTC. V gene TRBV11-2 combines with J gene TRBJ2-7, with D perhaps TRBD2 (6 bases). Germline-derived CDR1 and CDR2 are SGHAT and FQNNGV. The V end lost 4 bases, the J end lost 2 bases, and 15 bases lay between the germline ends. The CDR3 is 15 amino acids.

This clone was seen more than once but under ten times. The V call is TRBV5-4, the J call TRBJ1-2; 8 nucleotides match TRBD1. The CDR3 loop spans 15 amino acids. V shed 0 bases and J 1 base; nucleotides not matched to a gene: 2. The germline V gene encodes CDR1 SGHNT and CDR2 YYREEE (reference sequence). In DNA, the CDR3 is TGTGCCAGCAGCTTGGGGACAGGGAATAACTATGGCTACACCTTC. It codes for CASSLGTGNNYGYTF.

J is TRBJ2-2 and V is TRBV19; 9 bases agree with TRBD1. The V segment lost 3 bases and the J segment 5 bases; nucleotides outside the gene matches: 7. The CDR3 runs to 16 residues. The germline V gene has CDR1 LNHDA and CDR2 SQIVND (reference sequence). For the CDR3, the DNA is TGTGCCAGTAGTATGAGACCGGGACAGGGAACCGGGGAGCTGTTTTTT. Translated: CASSMRPGQGTGELFF.

The chain couples TRBV27 to TRBJ1-1; D is undetermined. V lost 4 bases, J lost 9 bases, and 15 bases lay in between. The CDR3 runs 13 residues. Germline V gene lookup returns CDR1 MNHEY and CDR2 SMNVEV (reference sequence). CDR3 bases: TGTGCCAGCAGTTGGTCCCCGACAATACAAGCTTTCTTT. Protein product: CASSWSPTIQAFF.

The chain uses TRBV2 and TRBJ1-5, with a possible D match to TRBD1 (5 bases). The CDR3 sequence is 14 residues long. CDR1 and CDR2 from the germline V gene are SNHLY and FYNNEI. V lost 3 bases and J 6 bases, leaving 12 bases between the germline ends. CDR3: CASSEDILGQPQHF. In nucleotides, the CDR3 is TGTGCCAGCAGTGAGGACATTTTGGGTCAGCCCCAGCATTTT.

This chain links TRBV19 with TRBJ1-1; the D gene is possibly TRBD1 (6 bases). Between the trimmed V and J ends, which lost 5 bases and 5 bases, there was a span of 15 bases. The germline V gene encodes CDR1 LNHDA and CDR2 SQIVND (reference sequence). This CDR3 contains 14 residues. CDR3 residues: CASSALEGGTEAFF. The CDR3 region has the DNA TGTGCCAGTAGTGCATTAGAAGGGGGAACTGAAGCTTTCTTT.